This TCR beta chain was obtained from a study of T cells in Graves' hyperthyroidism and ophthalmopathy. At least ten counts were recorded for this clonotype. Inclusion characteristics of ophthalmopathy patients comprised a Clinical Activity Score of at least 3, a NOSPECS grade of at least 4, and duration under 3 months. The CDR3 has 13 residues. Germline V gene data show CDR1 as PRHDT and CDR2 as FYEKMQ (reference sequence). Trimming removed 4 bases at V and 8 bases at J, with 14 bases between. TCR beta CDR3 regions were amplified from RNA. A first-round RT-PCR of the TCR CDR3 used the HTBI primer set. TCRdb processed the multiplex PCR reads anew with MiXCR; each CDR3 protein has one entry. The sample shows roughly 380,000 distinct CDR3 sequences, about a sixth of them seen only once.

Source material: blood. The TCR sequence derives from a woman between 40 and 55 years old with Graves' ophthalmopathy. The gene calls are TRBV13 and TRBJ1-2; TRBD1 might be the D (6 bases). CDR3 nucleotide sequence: TGTGCCAGCAGCTCCTGGGGGCTCGGGGGCTACACCTTC. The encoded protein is CASSSWGLGGYTF.